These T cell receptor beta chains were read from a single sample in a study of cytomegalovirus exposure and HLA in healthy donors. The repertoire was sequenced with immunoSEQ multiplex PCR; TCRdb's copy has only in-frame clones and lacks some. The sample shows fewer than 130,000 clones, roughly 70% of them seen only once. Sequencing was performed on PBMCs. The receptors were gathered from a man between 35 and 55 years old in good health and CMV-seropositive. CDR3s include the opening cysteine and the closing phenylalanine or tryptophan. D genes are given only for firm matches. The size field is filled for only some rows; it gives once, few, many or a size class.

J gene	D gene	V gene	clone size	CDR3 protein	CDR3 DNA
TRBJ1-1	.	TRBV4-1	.	CASSHYPQGNTEAFF	TGCGCCAGCAGCCACTACCCACAGGGTAACACTGAAGCTTTCTTT
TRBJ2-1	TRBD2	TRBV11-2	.	CASSQTSGRVGEQFF	TGTGCCAGCAGCCAGACTAGCGGGAGGGTAGGTGAGCAGTTCTTC
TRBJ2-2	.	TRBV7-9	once	CASSPWGAGELFF	TGTGCCAGCAGCCCCTGGGGGGCCGGGGAGCTGTTTTTT
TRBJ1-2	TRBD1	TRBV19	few	CASSITGQGYYGYTF	TGTGCCAGTAGTATAACCGGACAGGGATACTATGGCTACACCTTC
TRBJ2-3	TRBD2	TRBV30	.	CAWVTSGPKDTQYF	TGTGCCTGGGTGACTAGCGGTCCCAAAGATACGCAGTATTTT
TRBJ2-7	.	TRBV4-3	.	CASSQAGTASYEQYF	TGCGCCAGCAGCCAAGCTGGAACAGCCTCCTACGAGCAGTACTTC
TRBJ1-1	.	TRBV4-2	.	CASSQEVDSKAFF	TGTGCCAGCAGCCAAGAGGTCGACTCTAAAGCTTTCTTT
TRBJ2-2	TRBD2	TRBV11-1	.	CASSHTSGSWIGELFF	TGTGCCAGCAGCCATACTAGCGGGAGCTGGATAGGGGAGCTGTTTTTT
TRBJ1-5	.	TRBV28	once	CASSLGGGGNQPQHF	TGTGCCAGCAGTTTAGGGGGCGGTGGCAATCAGCCCCAGCATTTT
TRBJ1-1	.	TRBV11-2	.	CASSLGGGGRGNTEAFF	TGTGCCAGCAGCTTGGGGGGCGGGGGCCGAGGCAACACTGAAGCTTTCTTT
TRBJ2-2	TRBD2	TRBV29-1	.	CSCGVGGLAGELFF	TGCAGCTGCGGGGTGGGAGGGCTTGCCGGGGAGCTGTTTTTT
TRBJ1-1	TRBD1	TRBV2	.	CASHTGGTEAFF	TGTGCCAGTCATACAGGGGGCACTGAAGCTTTCTTT